The entry that follows covers one T cell receptor beta chain sequence. Antigen unknown. These data belong to a study of cytomegalovirus exposure and HLA in healthy donors. Study-wide context: Tens of millions of unique TCRs, all from HLA-typed donors, were included in an early release of the data. Study-wide results and limits: For TCR beta chains, V- and J-gene trimming was later linked to a missense DCLRE1C variant.

CDR3 length: 17 residues. Trimming left V 3 bases short and J 7 bases short, with 19 bases between. Germline V gives CDR1 MDHEN, CDR2 SYDVKM. Primers included in the PCR were 60 Vbeta and 13 Jbeta primers. Only in-frame clones appear in the TCRdb table, and some are missing; sequencing was by immunoSEQ multiplex PCR. Of about 69,000 clones listed, roughly 70% were seen once; the top ten hold roughly 9.8%. Sequenced material: PBMCs. The chain recombines TRBV28 with TRBJ1-6; TRBD1 might be the D (6 bases). The sequence derives from a woman in her twenties or thirties in good health and CMV-seronegative. This CDR3 is CASSFMGRGGKNSPLHF. CDR3 bases: TGTGCCAGCAGTTTTATGGGTAGGGGGGGGAAGAATTCACCCCTCCACTTT. The whole variable domain, remainder taken from reference TRBV28 and TRBJ1-6, is DVKVTQSSRYLVKRTGEKVFLECVQDMDHENMFWYRQDPGLGLRLIYFSYDVKMKEKGDIPEGYSVSREKKERFSLILESASTNQTSMYLCASSFMGRGGKNSPLHFGNGTRLTVT.